This T cell receptor beta chain was retrieved from a study of blood T cell repertoires in COVID-19. Authors' methods: Amplification from reference gene primers served as the basis for estimated nucleated cell counts. Some clones are missing from TCRdb's copy, which holds only in-frame ones; the method was immunoSEQ multiplex PCR. V and J calls plus clone size are reproduced from that table; the DNA served to infer D and trimming. The sample contains over 55,000 clones, roughly four fifths of which appear only once. Germline lookup yields CDR1 SGDLS and CDR2 YYNGEE. V was clipped by 3 bases and J by 9 bases; unmatched bases: 10. The CDR3 sequence is 15 residues long. Seattle's enrolled individuals joined amid active infection and were then monitored longitudinally.

This TCR was recovered from a middle-aged man with COVID-19, enrolled during active disease. The rearrangement links TRBV9 to TRBJ2-1; TRBD2 aligns across 9 bases. Sequenced: peripheral blood. CDR3 residues: CASSAGTSSQGEQFF. For the CDR3, the DNA is TGTGCCAGCAGCGCCGGGACTAGCTCGCAAGGTGAGCAGTTCTTC. Full variable domain (rest looked up from reference TRBV9 and TRBJ2-1): DSGVTQTPKHLITATGQRVTLRCSPRSGDLSVYWYQQSLDQGLQFLIQYYNGEERAKGNILERFSAQQFPDLHSELNLSSLELGDSALYFCASSAGTSSQGEQFFGPGTRLTVL.